Presented here are 12 T cell receptor beta chains from one specimen sequenced in a study of cytomegalovirus exposure and HLA in healthy donors. Primers included in the PCR were 60 Vbeta and 13 Jbeta primers. The repertoire was sequenced with immunoSEQ multiplex PCR; TCRdb's copy has only in-frame clones and lacks some. The sample consists of 140,000 to 150,000 clones, 65% to 85% of them appearing once. Material: PBMCs. All receptors come from a man aged 30 to 39 in good health and CMV-seronegative.

This chain connects TRBV5-6 to TRBJ1-1; TRBD1 aligns across 8 bases. J lost 7 bases, V lost 0 bases, and 8 bases had no gene match. The CDR3 has 15 residues. The germline gives CDR1 SGHDT, CDR2 YYEEEE. The CDR3 sequence: CASSLGTQGAYEAFF. The DNA for the CDR3 is TGTGCCAGCAGCTTGGGTACCCAGGGGGCGTATGAAGCTTTCTTT.

The rearrangement links TRBV2 to TRBJ2-5; maybe TRBD2 (6 bases). Germline values: CDR1 SNHLY, CDR2 FYNNEI. The V and J ends lost 3 bases and 4 bases respectively, with 15 bases between them. The CDR3 covers 15 residues. The CDR3 DNA is TGTGCCAGCAGTGATGCTGCCAGGAGGGGAGAGACCCAGTACTTC. This codes for CASSDAARRGETQYF.

The CDR3 DNA sequence: TGTGCCAGTAGTCCCAACTACAGGGGACAGCCCCAGCATTTT. This gives the protein CASSPNYRGQPQHF. The chain carries TRBV19 and TRBJ1-5; 7 bases map to TRBD1. The CDR3 totals 14 residues. Germline V gene lookup returns CDR1 LNHDA and CDR2 SQIVND (reference sequence). The ends lost 5 bases at V and 7 bases at J; junction bases unmatched: 8.

This sequence joins TRBV28 and TRBJ1-1, with TRBD1 as a possible D gene (5 bases). This CDR3 contains 16 residues. Germline lookup yields CDR1 MDHEN and CDR2 SYDVKM. V dropped 2 bases and J dropped 4 bases, with 17 bases sitting between them. Written as DNA, the CDR3 is TGTGCCAGCAGTTTACCTCATGGGGGGAGCGGCACTGAAGCTTTCTTT. It codes for CASSLPHGGSGTEAFF.

V usage is TRBV10-3 and J usage is TRBJ2-2, with TRBD2 identical over 11 bases. The CDR3 spans 18 residues. With V trimmed by 7 bases and J by 4 bases, 14 bases remained unmatched. The germline CDR1 and CDR2 sequences are ENHRY and SYGVKD. CDR3 region: CAITLTDQTSGTTGELFF. DNA for the CDR3: TGTGCCATCACCCTTACCGATCAGACTAGCGGGACCACCGGGGAGCTGTTTTTT.

The V call is TRBV27, the J call TRBJ1-2; 8 positions match TRBD1. The J segment lost 6 bases and the V segment lost 2 bases, leaving 17 bases of the junction unmatched. Germline V lookup: CDR1 MNHEY, CDR2 SMNVEV (reference sequence). This CDR3 region has 18 residues. The CDR3 loop reads CASSLRAGSGGIGNGYTF. CDR3 DNA: TGTGCCAGCAGTTTAAGAGCGGGATCAGGGGGCATCGGAAATGGCTACACCTTC.

The rearrangement joins TRBV25-1 to TRBJ1-1, with 9 bases identical to TRBD1. This CDR3 spans 13 amino acids. From germline, CDR1 is MGHDK and CDR2 SYGVNS. V lost 6 bases, J lost 4 bases, and 3 bases stayed unmatched. The CDR3 nucleotides read TGTGCCAGCAGAGAGACAGGGGGCACTGAAGCTTTCTTT. This translates into CASRETGGTEAFF.

The V and J genes are TRBV7-2 and TRBJ1-1; D unclear. Germline loops: CDR1 SGHTA, CDR2 FQGNSA. The V end lost 5 bases, the J end lost 6 bases, and 13 bases lay between the germline ends. CDR3 length: 13 residues. The CDR3 DNA follows: TGTGCCAGCAGCCCCAACGGAGACGCTGAAGCTTTCTTT. It is translated as CASSPNGDAEAFF.

This rearrangement joins TRBV11-2 to TRBJ2-5, with D unresolved. Trimming removed 1 base at V and 5 bases at J, with 11 bases between. Germline V gives CDR1 SGHAT, CDR2 FQNNGV. CDR3 length: 14 amino acids. The CDR3 here is CASSLVSSRETQYF. The DNA of the CDR3 is TGTGCCAGCAGCTTAGTCTCCAGTCGCGAGACCCAGTACTTC.

CDR3 in DNA: TGTGCCACCCGACTAGCGGGGGACTACGAGCAGTACTTC. Translated, it gives CATRLAGDYEQYF. The rearrangement joins TRBV6-6 to TRBJ2-7, with 12 positions matching TRBD2. The trim removed 10 bases at V and 3 bases at J, leaving 4 bases unmatched. This CDR3 region has 13 residues. The germline V gene encodes CDR1 MNHNY and CDR2 SVGAGI (reference sequence).

The chain joins TRBV29-1 to TRBJ1-2; no firm D call. The CDR3 has 10 residues. Germline loops: CDR1 SQVTM, CDR2 ANQGSEA. V lost 0 bases to trimming and J lost 8 bases, with 4 bases between them. The CDR3 region is CSVEDLGYTF. The CDR3 coding sequence is TGCAGCGTTGAAGATCTAGGCTACACCTTC.

V and J are TRBV2 and TRBJ1-2; D remains unclear. In germline, CDR1 is SNHLY, CDR2 FYNNEI. V was cut by 4 bases and J by 4 bases, with 16 bases left in between. There are 15 residues in the CDR3. CDR3: CASSVALEVPYGYTF. CDR3 nucleotide sequence: TGTGCCAGCAGTGTCGCCCTGGAGGTGCCCTATGGCTACACCTTC. Complete variable domain (other parts from reference TRBV2 and TRBJ1-2): EPEVTQTPSHQVTQMGQEVILRCVPISNHLYFYWYRQILGQKVEFLVSFYNNEISEKSEIFDDQFSVERPDGSNFTLKIRSTKLEDSAMYFCASSVALEVPYGYTFGSGTRLTVV.